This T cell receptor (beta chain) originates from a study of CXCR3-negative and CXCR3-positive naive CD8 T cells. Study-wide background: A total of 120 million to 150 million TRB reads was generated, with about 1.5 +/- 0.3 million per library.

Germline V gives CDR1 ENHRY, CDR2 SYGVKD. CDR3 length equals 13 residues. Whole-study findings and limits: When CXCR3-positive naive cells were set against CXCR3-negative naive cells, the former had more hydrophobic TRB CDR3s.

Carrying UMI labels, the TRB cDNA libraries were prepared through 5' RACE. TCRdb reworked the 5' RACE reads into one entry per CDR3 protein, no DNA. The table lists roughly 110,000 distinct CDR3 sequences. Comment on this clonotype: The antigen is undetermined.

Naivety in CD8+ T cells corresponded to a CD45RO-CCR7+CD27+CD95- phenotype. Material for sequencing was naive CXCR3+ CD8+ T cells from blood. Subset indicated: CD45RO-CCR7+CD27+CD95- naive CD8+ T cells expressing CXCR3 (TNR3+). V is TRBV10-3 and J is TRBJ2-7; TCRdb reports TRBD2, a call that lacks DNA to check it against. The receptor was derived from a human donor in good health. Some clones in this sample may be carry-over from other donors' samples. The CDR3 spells CAISESAGYEQYF.